The 24 T cell receptor beta chains reported below all come from one sample, sequenced in a study of T-cell reconstitution after alpha-beta-depleted transplantation in children. Unique molecular identifiers were used to barcode this TCRbeta library. Each CDR3 protein gets one entry after TCRdb re-called the PCR reads with MiXCR. The sample has 500,000 to 600,000 distinct CDR3 sequences; 27% are singletons. The sequencing here drew on PBMCs, taken before TCRalphabeta/CD19-depleted stem cell transplant. Every receptor here comes from a boy under three years old with Wiskott-Aldrich syndrome, due to receive a stem cell transplant.

This rearrangement joins TRBV12-3 or TRBV12-4 to TRBJ1-6; maybe TRBD1 (5 bases). V was cut by 6 bases and J by 5 bases, with 8 bases left in between. The CDR3 is 13 amino acids. Here the CDR3 reads CASRGRDNSPLHF. The CDR3 nucleotides are TGTGCCAGCAGGGGCAGGGATAATTCACCCCTCCACTTT.

The rearrangement links TRBV20-1 to TRBJ2-5; perhaps TRBD2 as D (5 bases). The ends were cut back, 5 bases at V and 5 bases at J, with 18 bases in the middle. The germline CDR1 and CDR2 sequences are DFQATT and SNEGSKA (reference sequence). The CDR3 is 14 residues long. In DNA, the CDR3 is TGCAGTGCTCCTTGGGGAATTCGCGGGGAGACCCAGTACTTC. It specifies CSAPWGIRGETQYF.

There are a few counts of this clonotype. The gene calls are TRBV20-1 and TRBJ2-7; TRBD1 matches at 8 bases. This CDR3 spans 15 amino acids. Germline loops: CDR1 DFQATT, CDR2 SNEGSKA (reference sequence). V was clipped by 0 bases and J by 6 bases; unmatched bases: 10. The CDR3 region is CSARDRGRLSGEQYF. For the CDR3, the DNA is TGCAGTGCTAGAGACAGGGGGCGCCTCTCGGGCGAGCAGTACTTC.

This clonotype turned up a few times. The genes are TRBV30 and TRBJ2-2; D is ambiguous. Trimming removed 1 base from V and 10 bases from J, with 13 bases in between. The CDR3 consists of 13 residues. Germline V lookup: CDR1 GTSNPN, CDR2 SVGIG (reference sequence). The CDR3 DNA sequence: TGTGCCTGGAGTGCCAGGTCGGCCGCGGAGCTGTTTTTT. It translates to CAWSARSAAELFF.

The rearrangement uses TRBV10-3 and TRBJ2-2; 12 bases align to TRBD2. The junction had 8 bases not matched to a gene; V was cut back by 10 bases and J by 5 bases. This CDR3 has 15 residues. Germline V gives CDR1 ENHRY, CDR2 SYGVKD. The CDR3, as DNA: TGTGCCACCGGGACTAGCGGGTTGCATACCGGGGAGCTGTTTTTT. This encodes CATGTSGLHTGELFF.

This chain joins TRBV27 and TRBJ1-5, with TRBD1 identical over 9 bases. The CDR3 consists of 17 residues. Germline V gene data show CDR1 as MNHEY and CDR2 as SMNVEV (reference sequence). V shed 1 base and J 4 bases; nucleotides not matched to a gene: 8. The DNA of the CDR3 is TGTGCCAGCAGTTTATTTCCCTTGACAGGGGGGAATCAGCCCCAGCATTTT. Amino acids: CASSLFPLTGGNQPQHF.

The chain joins TRBV10-3 to TRBJ2-3; 7 nucleotides agree with TRBD2. Germline CDR1 is ENHRY and CDR2 is SYGVKD. This CDR3 contains 16 residues. The V gene end was trimmed by 5 bases and the J gene end by 4 bases; junction bases not matched to a gene: 12. CDR3 sequence reads: CAISSSGAGAADTQYF. CDR3 sequence (DNA): TGTGCCATCAGTTCCTCAGGTGCGGGAGCGGCAGATACGCAGTATTTT.

The rearrangement links TRBV5-1 to TRBJ2-2, with TRBD2 matching 7 bases. CDR1 and CDR2 (germline): SGHRS, YFSETQ. Losses at the gene ends were 4 bases for V and 6 bases for J; bases not matched to a gene: 21. The CDR3 consists of 19 residues. CDR3 DNA: TGCGCCAGCAGCACCCTCCCGAGGGCGGGAGTATCTCTGGCCGGGGAGCTGTTTTTT. Protein product: CASSTLPRAGVSLAGELFF.

The chain has TRBV20-1 and TRBJ1-4, with D possibly matching TRBD1 (5 bases). Germline assignment: CDR1 DFQATT and CDR2 SNEGSKA (reference sequence). The V gene lost 6 bases and the J gene lost 6 bases, with 14 bases spanning the gap. The CDR3 is 13 amino acids. The DNA for the CDR3 is TGCAGTGCAGTAAGGGGAAGTGATGAAAAACTGTTTTTT. This gives the protein CSAVRGSDEKLFF.

This clonotype was picked up a small number of times. CDR3 coding DNA: TGTGCCACCAGCACGTCCAGGGCGCTCTACGAGCAGTACTTC. It is translated as CATSTSRALYEQYF. The chain couples TRBV15 to TRBJ2-7, with a weak D call TRBD1 (5 bases). The V end lost 4 bases, the J end lost 3 bases, and 13 bases lay between the germline ends. This CDR3 is 14 amino acids long. The germline V gene encodes CDR1 LNHNV and CDR2 YYDKDF (reference sequence).

J is TRBJ1-5 and V is TRBV20-1; no reliable D call. Germline CDR1 and CDR2: DFQATT and SNEGSKA (reference sequence). The CDR3 spans 17 residues. Trimming took off 4 bases at V and 3 bases at J, with 22 bases between the two ends. CDR3 amino acids: CSATPGPENGPNQPQHF. CDR3 nucleotide sequence: TGCAGTGCTACTCCGGGCCCAGAAAATGGGCCCAATCAGCCCCAGCATTTT.

The chain has TRBV27 and TRBJ2-5, with 9 bases aligning to TRBD2. This CDR3 has 15 amino acids. V lost 5 bases, J lost 5 bases, and 9 bases stayed unmatched. Germline V lookup: CDR1 MNHEY, CDR2 SMNVEV (reference sequence). CDR3 loop: CASSPGTSLMETQYF. CDR3 in DNA: TGTGCCAGCAGTCCCGGGACTAGCTTGATGGAGACCCAGTACTTC.

A few counts support this clonotype. An end of the junction does not agree with germline; a read error may underlie this. The chain has TRBV24-1 and TRBJ2-3; 15 bases map to TRBD2. The germline CDR1 and CDR2 sequences are KGHDR and SFDVKD. This CDR3 has 18 residues. CDR3 residues: CATSDLKGLAGGTDTQYF. CDR3 sequence (DNA): TGTGCCACCAGTGATTTGAAGGGACTAGCGGGGGGCACGGATACGCAGTATTTT.

The chain combines TRBV12-3 or TRBV12-4 with TRBJ1-2; D gene ambiguous. V was shortened by 6 bases and J by 3 bases, with 11 bases between the two germline ends. This CDR3 has 13 residues. DNA for the CDR3: TGTGCCAGCAGCAAACAAGGGCACTATGGCTACACCTTC. It translates to CASSKQGHYGYTF.

This clonotype has just a few counts. The chain is built from TRBV28 and TRBJ1-5; 10 bases align to TRBD1. After removal of 5 bases from V and 6 bases from J, the junction contained 7 bases not matched to a gene. Germline loops: CDR1 MDHEN, CDR2 SYDVKM. CDR3 length equals 15 residues. CDR3 amino acids: CASSGSGTGAQPQHF. The DNA of the CDR3 is TGTGCCAGCAGTGGATCCGGGACAGGGGCTCAGCCCCAGCATTTT.

The gene calls are TRBV20-1 and TRBJ2-2; TRBD2 matches 8 bases. From germline, CDR1 is DFQATT and CDR2 SNEGSKA (reference sequence). With 6 bases clipped from V and 3 bases from J, the junction kept 6 bases outside the gene matches. The CDR3 sequence is 14 residues long. The CDR3 reads CSAERESYTGELFF. CDR3 coding DNA: TGCAGTGCCGAGCGGGAGAGTTACACCGGGGAGCTGTTTTTT.

This clonotype was counted a few times. The chain has TRBV5-1 and TRBJ2-5; D is unresolved. Per germline, CDR1 SGHRS and CDR2 YFSETQ. The CDR3 totals 13 residues. Trimming cost V 1 base and J 2 bases, with 6 bases left between them. The CDR3 sequence is CASSLFQQETQYF. The CDR3 nucleotides are TGCGCCAGCAGCTTGTTCCAGCAAGAGACCCAGTACTTC.

This clonotype was recorded a few times. The genes are TRBV12-3 or TRBV12-4 and TRBJ1-4; D uncertain. This CDR3 comprises 14 residues. V gave up 4 bases and J gave up 8 bases, with 14 bases separating them. CDR3: CASSSGGLEEKLFF. CDR3 DNA sequence: TGTGCCAGCAGTTCCGGCGGGCTAGAAGAAAAACTGTTTTTT.

V usage is TRBV4-1 and J usage is TRBJ2-7, with a tentative D call TRBD2 (5 bases). This CDR3 contains 16 residues. CDR1 is MGHRA and CDR2 is YSYEKL in the germline V gene. V lost 3 bases and J 3 bases, leaving 18 bases between the germline ends. In DNA, the CDR3 is TGCGCCAGCAGCCAGGCAGGAGGACTTCCACTCTACGAGCAGTACTTC. It is translated as CASSQAGGLPLYEQYF.

This chain's CDR3 is CASRGRGGIGQPQHF. DNA of the CDR3: TGTGCCAGCAGGGGGCGCGGAGGGATTGGTCAGCCCCAGCATTTT. This chain joins TRBV6-1 and TRBJ1-5, with a possible D match to TRBD1 (5 bases). CDR3 length equals 15 residues. V was cut by 6 bases and J by 6 bases, with 18 bases left in between. The V gene's germline CDR1 is MNHNS and CDR2 SASEGT.

A few counts support this clonotype. The CDR3 coding sequence is TGTGCCAGCAGTGAAGTCGATAGCATTGTTGAGCAGTTCTTC. Translation gives CASSEVDSIVEQFF. This chain uses TRBV6-1 with TRBJ2-1; no definite D call. This CDR3 is built from 14 residues. V lost 1 base and J 9 bases, leaving 13 bases between the germline ends. CDR1 is MNHNS and CDR2 is SASEGT in the germline V gene.

CDR3 sequence: CASSLAGAEQFF. The CDR3 region has the DNA TGCGCCAGCAGCTTGGCCGGGGCTGAGCAGTTCTTC. The chain employs TRBV5-1 and TRBJ2-1, with D tentatively TRBD1 or TRBD2 (5 bases each). There are 12 residues in the CDR3. Per the germline V gene, CDR1 is SGHRS and CDR2 is YFSETQ. V lost 0 bases, J lost 9 bases, and 7 bases lay in between.

V gene TRBV18 combines with J gene TRBJ2-1, with 9 nucleotides matching TRBD1. The CDR3 covers 15 residues. V shed 8 bases and J 5 bases; nucleotides not matched to a gene: 10. Germline V gives CDR1 KGHSH, CDR2 LQKENI. The CDR3 nucleotides are TGTGCCAGCAAGCCACAGGGGGCGAGGAACAATGAGCAGTTCTTC. It specifies CASKPQGARNNEQFF.

This clonotype has only a few counts. V is TRBV10-3 and J is TRBJ2-1; TRBD2 might be the D (5 bases). From germline, CDR1 is ENHRY and CDR2 SYGVKD. Deletions cut 3 bases from V and 1 base from J, with 16 bases between. The CDR3 is 17 amino acids. The CDR3 sequence is CAISEGSGFLSYNEQFF. The CDR3, as DNA: TGTGCCATCAGTGAAGGTTCGGGATTTCTTTCCTACAATGAGCAGTTCTTC.